The 7 T cell receptor beta chains reported below all come from one sample, sequenced in a study of T cells after yellow fever vaccination. TCRdb fed the 5' RACE reads into MiXCR, producing one record per CDR3 protein. This repertoire shows approximately 340,000 distinct CDR3 sequences, 7.5% to 9% found once; its top ten account for roughly 18%. The specimen was PBMCs, collected on the day of the first yellow fever vaccination. The receptors originated from a man aged 18 to 30 who received the YFV17D yellow fever vaccine.

This chain links TRBV7-9 with TRBJ2-7; D might be TRBD1 (5 bases). Per the germline V gene, CDR1 is SEHNR and CDR2 is FQNEAQ (reference sequence). V lost 5 bases and J lost 3, with 14 bases in between. This CDR3 has 14 amino acids. Written as DNA, the CDR3 is TGTGCCAGCAGCCCTCGACAGTCTAGCTACGAGCAGTACGTC. This gives the protein CASSPRQSSYEQYV.

The chain uses TRBV28 and TRBJ1-5; D is unresolved. CDR1 MDHEN and CDR2 SYDVKM come from the germline V gene. This CDR3 has 12 residues. Trimming cost V 7 bases and J 4 bases, with 8 bases left between them. Written as DNA, the CDR3 is TGTGCCAGCACCGTCTCAAATCAGCCCCAGCATTTT. Its translation is CASTVSNQPQHF.

This clonotype showed up just a few times. The CDR3 DNA reads TGTGCCACCGACCCGGCGGGGAATGGAAACACCATATATTTT. This translates into CATDPAGNGNTIYF. The V and J genes are TRBV19 and TRBJ1-3; no definite D call. CDR3 size: 14 residues. V lost 10 bases, J lost 3 bases, and 16 bases lay in between. Germline-derived CDR1 and CDR2 are LNHDA and SQIVND (reference sequence).

This clonotype has only a few counts. The chain is built from TRBV6-2 or TRBV6-3 and TRBJ2-7, with 11 bases lining up with TRBD2. This CDR3 region has 14 residues. Losses at the gene ends were 2 bases for V and 3 bases for J; bases not matched to a gene: 0. Looked up from germline, CDR1 is MNHEY and CDR2 is SVGEGT. The CDR3: CASSYGLAGYEQYF. CDR3 nucleotides: TGTGCCAGCAGTTACGGACTAGCGGGCTACGAGCAGTACTTC.

On this clonotype: Compared with germline, one end of the junction differs, possibly owing to a read error. The CDR3 DNA is TGTGACAGCAGGGACACAGGCACAGATACGCAGTATTTT. It encodes CDSRDTGTDTQYF. The genes are TRBV25-1 and TRBJ2-3; possible D gene TRBD1, 6 bases. Germline V gene lookup returns CDR1 MGHDK and CDR2 SYGVNS. The CDR3 consists of 13 residues.

Many counts were recorded for this clonotype. The chain carries TRBV11-2 and TRBJ2-7; TRBD1 aligns across 7 bases. The CDR3 loop spans 13 amino acids. The germline CDR1 and CDR2 sequences are SGHAT and FQNNGV. With V trimmed by 5 bases and J by 6 bases, 7 bases remained unmatched. The CDR3 nucleotides are TGTGCCAGCAGCCGGGACAGCGTACGCGAGCAGTACGTC. Protein product: CASSRDSVREQYV.

The rearrangement uses TRBV24-1 and TRBJ2-3; D unclear. The CDR3 covers 16 residues. The germline V and J ends were trimmed by 4 bases and 1 base, with 14 bases remaining between them. Germline V CDR1 and CDR2: KGHDR, SFDVKD. CDR3 nucleotides: TGTGCCACCAGTGACTCCCTTAGCTATCGCACAGATACGCAGTATTTT. Its protein product is CATSDSLSYRTDTQYF.